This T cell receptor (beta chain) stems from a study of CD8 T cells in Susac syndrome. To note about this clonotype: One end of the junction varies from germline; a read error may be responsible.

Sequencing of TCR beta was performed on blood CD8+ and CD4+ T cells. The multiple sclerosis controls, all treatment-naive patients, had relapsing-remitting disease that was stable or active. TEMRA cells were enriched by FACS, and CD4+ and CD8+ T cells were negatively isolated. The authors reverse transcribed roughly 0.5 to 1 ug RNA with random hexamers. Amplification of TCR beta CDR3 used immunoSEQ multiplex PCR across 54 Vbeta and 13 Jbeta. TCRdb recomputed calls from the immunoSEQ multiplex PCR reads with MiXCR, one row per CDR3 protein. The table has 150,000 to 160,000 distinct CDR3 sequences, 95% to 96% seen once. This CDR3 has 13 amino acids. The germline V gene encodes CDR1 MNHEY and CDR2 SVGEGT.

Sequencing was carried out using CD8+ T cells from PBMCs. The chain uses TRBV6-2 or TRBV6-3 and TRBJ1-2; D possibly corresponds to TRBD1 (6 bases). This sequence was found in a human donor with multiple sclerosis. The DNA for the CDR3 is TGTGCCAGCAGTCAAACAGGGAACTATGGCTGCACCTTC. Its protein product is CASSQTGNYGCTF.